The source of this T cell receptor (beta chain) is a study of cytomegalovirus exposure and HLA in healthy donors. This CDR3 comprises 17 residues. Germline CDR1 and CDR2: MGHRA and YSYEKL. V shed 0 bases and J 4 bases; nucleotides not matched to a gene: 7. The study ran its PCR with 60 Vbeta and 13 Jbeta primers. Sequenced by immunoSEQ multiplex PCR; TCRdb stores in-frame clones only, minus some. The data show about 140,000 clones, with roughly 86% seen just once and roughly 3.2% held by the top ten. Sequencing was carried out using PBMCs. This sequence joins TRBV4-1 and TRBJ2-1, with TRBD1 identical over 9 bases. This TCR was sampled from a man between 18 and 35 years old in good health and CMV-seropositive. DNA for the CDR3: TGCGCCAGCAGCCAAGATCGGGGGACAGGGAGTTACAATGAGCAGTTCTTC. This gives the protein CASSQDRGTGSYNEQFF.